This T cell receptor beta chain was sequenced in a study of blood T cell repertoires in COVID-19. About the study: Both acute and convalescent COVID-19 samples were obtained from the United States, Italy and Spain. Nucleic acid was either cDNA or gDNA, and it came from T cells, B-cell-depleted T cells, or PBMCs.

Methods used by the authors: Amplification of reference gene primers provided the estimated nucleated cell counts. TCRdb keeps only in-frame clones here, not all; method: immunoSEQ multiplex PCR. That table is the source of V, J and clone size, and D and trimming were worked out from the DNA. The sample comprises approximately 300,000 clones, around four fifths of which are singletons, and around 4.1% rests with the top ten. Trimming pared 4 bases from V and 8 bases from J, leaving 8 bases between. Germline CDR1 LGHDT, CDR2 YNNKEL (reference sequence). The CDR3 has 12 residues. The sequence was obtained from a woman between 50 and 59 years old with active or convalescent COVID-19. Sequencing was done on a sample of peripheral blood. V is TRBV3-1 (or the pseudogene TRBV3-2) and J is TRBJ2-2; D not certain. The CDR3 DNA sequence: TGTGCCAGCAGCCCCCGAGGAGGGGAGCTGTTTTTT. Amino acid sequence: CASSPRGGELFF.